These T cell receptor beta chains were read from a single sample in a study of beta chain features in type 1 diabetes. Sequencing used immunoSEQ multiplex PCR; TCRdb keeps in-frame clones, though not all of them. Of 500,000 to 650,000 clones in the sample, approximately 13% were seen once. The source material was naive CD4+ T cells from blood. All receptors derive from a young man with type 1 diabetes. Both conserved end residues are part of each CDR3. Each record gives: D gene, clone size, J gene, V gene, CDR3 protein, CDR3 DNA. The D gene is left open where the match is weak. Size values are once, few and many counts, or a class for expanded clones, and some rows have none.

TRBD2	.	TRBJ2-1	TRBV15	CATSRDSGQGGSNEQFF	TGTGCCACCAGCAGAGATAGCGGGCAGGGAGGGAGCAATGAGCAGTTCTTC
.	few	TRBJ2-6	TRBV5-1	CASSLTDSGANVLTF	TGCGCCAGCAGCCTTACAGACTCTGGGGCCAACGTCCTGACTTTC
TRBD1	few	TRBJ1-2	TRBV4-3	CASSRDRDGGYTF	TGCGCCAGCAGCCGGGACAGGGATGGGGGCTACACCTTC
.	few	TRBJ1-2	TRBV5-1	CASSLGQADGGYTF	TGCGCCAGCAGCTTGGGGCAGGCAGACGGTGGCTACACCTTC
TRBD2	few	TRBJ2-3	TRBV7-9	CASSLDSGGASDTQYF	TGTGCCAGCAGCTTAGACAGCGGGGGGGCCTCAGATACGCAGTATTTT
TRBD2	once	TRBJ2-5	TRBV10-2	CASSGGGETQYF	TGCGCCAGCAGCGGGGGGGGAGAGACCCAGTACTTC
.	few	TRBJ1-2	TRBV11-2	CASSSSDGGYGYTF	TGTGCCAGCAGCTCTTCAGACGGAGGGTATGGCTACACCTTC
.	few	TRBJ1-6	TRBV4-3	CASSQDPTAGSPLHF	TGCGCCAGCAGCCAAGACCCTACGGCGGGCTCACCCCTCCACTTT
.	few	TRBJ2-5	TRBV5-4	CASSFDNQETQYF	TGTGCCAGCAGCTTCGACAACCAAGAGACCCAGTACTTC
.	.	TRBJ1-4	TRBV18	CASSPPSRGKLFF	TGTGCCAGCTCACCGCCGAGTCGAGGAAAACTGTTTTTT
.	.	TRBJ2-7	TRBV6-5	CASSYWGRGTSYEQYF	TGTGCCAGCAGTTATTGGGGCCGAGGAACGTCCTACGAGCAGTACTTC
.	.	TRBJ2-1	TRBV28	CASSLPRGSYNEQFF	TGTGCCAGCAGTTTACCCAGGGGCTCCTACAATGAGCAGTTCTTC
.	few	TRBJ1-5	TRBV27	CASSFYRENQPQHF	TGTGCCAGCAGTTTTTACAGGGAAAATCAGCCCCAGCATTTT